This T cell receptor (beta chain) derives from a study of cytomegalovirus exposure and HLA in healthy donors. Study results and limitations: Some segments of the V type, notably TRBV6-2 and TRBV6-3, were excluded as indistinguishable.

It was with 60 Vbeta and 13 Jbeta primers that the PCR ran. Clones were sequenced by immunoSEQ multiplex PCR, and TCRdb holds only the in-frame ones, with some missing. The sample has 200,000 to 250,000 clones, more than 85% seen once. The V and J ends lost 1 base and 1 base respectively, with 13 bases between them. Germline CDR1 reads LGHNA; CDR2 reads YSLEER. The CDR3 is 16 residues long. Concerning this clone itself: Its antigen is as yet unknown.

Material: PBMCs. This TCR came from a woman under 30 in good health and CMV-seronegative. V and J are TRBV4-3 and TRBJ1-1, with TRBD1 as a possible D gene (6 bases). CDR3 region: CASSQVGFRGNTEAFF. In DNA form, the CDR3 reads TGCGCCAGCAGCCAAGTCGGTTTCAGGGGGAACACTGAAGCTTTCTTT.